This passage covers 30 T cell receptor beta chains from one sample sequenced in a study of T-cell reconstitution after alpha-beta-depleted transplantation in children. Unique molecular identifiers featured in how the TCRbeta library was prepared. A single record per CDR3 protein comes from TCRdb applying MiXCR to the PCR reads. The table lists 450,000 to 600,000 distinct CDR3 sequences, roughly a tenth of them singletons. This material consisted of PBMCs, taken before TCRalphabeta/CD19-depleted stem cell transplant. All receptors come from a child under 10 years old with inherited bone marrow failure, due to receive a stem cell transplant.

This clonotype was picked up many times. V gene TRBV10-3 combines with J gene TRBJ1-6; no clear D gene. Trimming removed 2 bases at V and 7 bases at J, with 6 bases between. This CDR3 is built from 13 residues. The germline gives CDR1 ENHRY, CDR2 SYGVKD. CDR3 sequence: CAISEGANSPLHF. The CDR3 DNA is TGTGCCATCAGTGAGGGTGCGAATTCACCCCTCCACTTT.

There are many counts of this clonotype. Written as DNA, the CDR3 is TGCAGTGCTCAGGGGCCTAGCGGGAGGGGATACGAGCAGTACTTC. Its translation: CSAQGPSGRGYEQYF. V and J are TRBV20-1 and TRBJ2-7, with 12 positions matching TRBD2. Trimming at V came to 5 bases and at J to 4 bases, leaving 9 bases not matched to a gene. The CDR3 contains 15 residues. Germline-derived CDR1 and CDR2 are DFQATT and SNEGSKA (reference sequence).

This clonotype was seen a single time. Being one base from a much bigger clone, this may be a read error. V usage is TRBV20-1 and J usage is TRBJ2-7, with 8 bases that match TRBD1. CDR3 length: 15 amino acids. Unmatched junction bases numbered 7, after V lost 2 bases and J lost 1 base. The germline gives CDR1 DFQATT, CDR2 SNEGSKA (reference sequence). The CDR3 loop is CSARLTGERSYEQYF. The CDR3 DNA sequence: TGCAGTGCTAGATTGACAGGGGAGAGGTCCTACGAGCAGTACTTC.

This clonotype has at least ten counts. The chain joins TRBV6-2 or TRBV6-3 to TRBJ2-1, with D hard to call. The ends were cut back, 2 bases at V and 4 bases at J, with 6 bases in the middle. The germline V gene encodes CDR1 MNHEY and CDR2 SVGEGT. The CDR3 totals 13 residues. CDR3 sequence: CASSYGLYNEQFF. CDR3 nucleotide sequence: TGTGCCAGCAGTTACGGGCTATACAATGAGCAGTTCTTC.

The sample holds many counts of this clonotype. The chain carries TRBV7-2 and TRBJ2-7; D is uncertain. V lost 1 base and J lost 6, with 10 bases in between. Germline V lookup: CDR1 SGHTA, CDR2 FQGNSA. CDR3 size: 13 residues. The CDR3 region has the DNA TGTGCCAGCAGCTTAGTATCCGCCCGCGAGCAGTACTTC. Translating gives CASSLVSAREQYF.

This chain joins TRBV7-9 and TRBJ2-7; TRBD1 agrees at 7 bases. CDR3 length: 16 residues. The germline CDR1 and CDR2 sequences are SEHNR and FQNEAQ (reference sequence). V was pared by 4 bases and J by 6 bases, with 15 bases of the junction left unmatched. CDR3 bases: TGTGCCAGCAGCTCCCTTATTAGGGGGCGCGTGGGCGAGCAGTACTTC. The encoded protein is CASSSLIRGRVGEQYF.

The chain employs TRBV27 and TRBJ2-5, with D perhaps matching TRBD1 (5 bases). V shed 0 bases and J shed 5 bases, with 16 bases lying between them. The CDR3 loop spans 16 amino acids. Per germline, CDR1 MNHEY and CDR2 SMNVEV (reference sequence). Written as DNA, the CDR3 is TGTGCCAGCAGTTTATCCCGGTATACAGGTGGGGAGACCCAGTACTTC. Translation: CASSLSRYTGGETQYF.

This clonotype has a count of ten or more. V and J are TRBV7-9 and TRBJ2-1; D is unclear. Trimming took off 5 bases at V and 6 bases at J, with 14 bases between the two ends. Germline CDR1 reads SEHNR; CDR2 reads FQNEAQ (reference sequence). The CDR3 sequence is 14 residues long. CDR3 DNA sequence: TGTGCCAGCAGCCCGTTCGGCTTGATCAATGAGCAGTTCTTC. This encodes CASSPFGLINEQFF.

This clonotype was seen repeatedly, ten times or more. The J gene is TRBJ2-4, the V gene TRBV5-8; D is possibly TRBD1 (5 bases). This CDR3 is 13 amino acids long. V was cut by 0 bases and J by 9 bases, with 10 bases left in between. CDR1 and CDR2 (germline): SGHTS, YDEGEE. The CDR3 nucleotides read TGTGCCAGCAGCTTGGAAGGGGTCCGCATTCAGTACTTC. Protein sequence: CASSLEGVRIQYF. Complete variable domain (other parts from reference TRBV5-8 and TRBJ2-4): EAGVTQSPTHLIKTRGQQATLRCSPISGHTSVYWYQQALGLGLQFLLWYDEGEERNRGNFPPRFSGRQFPNYSSELNVNALELEDSALYLCASSLEGVRIQYFGAGTRLSVL.

This clonotype was counted many times. V usage is TRBV27 and J usage is TRBJ1-2; maybe TRBD1 (6 bases). Trimming removed 11 bases at V and 8 bases at J, with 24 bases between. This CDR3 has 14 residues. Looked up from germline, CDR1 is MNHEY and CDR2 is SMNVEV (reference sequence). The CDR3 loop reads CAARPGALVGGYTF. The CDR3 DNA reads TGTGCCGCCCGCCCGGGGGCTCTAGTGGGGGGCTACACCTTC.

This clonotype was counted at least ten times. This chain joins TRBV20-1 and TRBJ2-2; D is possibly TRBD2 (6 bases). Germline V lookup: CDR1 DFQATT, CDR2 SNEGSKA (reference sequence). The CDR3 totals 13 residues. Trimming pared 3 bases from V and 5 bases from J, leaving 10 bases between. The CDR3 here is CSASGSDTGELFF. The CDR3 DNA sequence: TGCAGTGCTAGCGGGAGCGATACCGGGGAGCTGTTTTTT.

This clonotype was detected ten times or more. V and J are TRBV3-1 and TRBJ2-5, with 13 bases lining up with TRBD2. The CDR3 consists of 15 residues. V was clipped by 2 bases and J by 4 bases; unmatched bases: 1. Germline-derived CDR1 and CDR2 are LGHDT and YNNKEL (reference sequence). The CDR3 DNA follows: TGTGCCAGCAGCCAACGACTAGCGGGAGGAGAGACCCAGTACTTC. It yields the protein CASSQRLAGGETQYF.

This clonotype was picked up many times. The chain combines TRBV29-1 with TRBJ2-7, with D possibly being TRBD2 (5 bases). The germline V and J ends were trimmed by 6 bases and 4 bases, with 16 bases remaining between them. Germline V lookup: CDR1 SQVTM, CDR2 ANQGSEA. CDR3 length equals 13 residues. CDR3 nucleotides: TGCAGCGTCTACGGGGAAAGATTGTACGAGCAGTACTTC. As protein: CSVYGERLYEQYF.

This clonotype was recorded at least ten times. The chain carries TRBV7-2 and TRBJ2-1; 10 bases line up with TRBD1. J gave up 8 bases and V 1 base, and 5 bases lay outside the gene matches. CDR1 and CDR2 (germline): SGHTA, FQGNSA. The CDR3 covers 15 residues. The CDR3 loop reads CASSLGGQGRDEQFF. The DNA of the CDR3 is TGTGCCAGCAGCTTAGGGGGACAGGGGAGGGATGAGCAGTTCTTC.

The V call is TRBV27, the J call TRBJ2-1; TRBD2 aligns across 7 bases. J lost 7 bases, V lost 2 bases, and 5 bases had no gene match. The CDR3 is 14 residues long. Germline lookup yields CDR1 MNHEY and CDR2 SMNVEV (reference sequence). Here the CDR3 DNA reads TGTGCCAGCAGTTTACTGGGGGGAGGGAATGAGCAGTTCTTC. Translation: CASSLLGGGNEQFF.

This clonotype occurred many times. This chain connects TRBV20-1 to TRBJ1-2, with 10 bases that match TRBD1. Germline V gene lookup returns CDR1 DFQATT and CDR2 SNEGSKA (reference sequence). This CDR3 has 13 amino acids. Germline trimming cut 0 bases from V and 8 bases from J; bases unmatched to any gene: 3. CDR3 region: CSARDGQGGGYTF. In DNA form, the CDR3 reads TGCAGTGCTAGAGACGGACAGGGGGGAGGCTACACCTTC.

This clonotype occurred many times. V and J are TRBV20-1 and TRBJ2-2; 13 nucleotides match TRBD2. The CDR3 has 15 amino acids. The J segment lost 5 bases and the V segment lost 6 bases, leaving 6 bases of the junction unmatched. Germline V CDR1 and CDR2: DFQATT, SNEGSKA (reference sequence). Here the CDR3 reads CSARLAGGLTGELFF. The CDR3 DNA follows: TGCAGTGCCCGACTAGCGGGAGGACTAACCGGGGAGCTGTTTTTT.

Regarding this clonotype: An end of the junction does not agree with germline; a read error may underlie this. The V and J genes are TRBV4-2 and TRBJ2-1; D not certain. In germline, CDR1 is LGHNA, CDR2 YNFKEQ. The CDR3 consists of 13 residues. CDR3: CARSPWRYNEQFF. The CDR3 region has the DNA TGTGCCAGGAGCCCTTGGCGGTACAATGAGCAGTTCTTC.

The chain has TRBV7-9 and TRBJ2-7; 8 positions match TRBD1. J gave up 3 bases and V 5 bases, and 15 bases lay outside the gene matches. CDR1 is SEHNR, CDR2 FQNEAQ, per germline (reference sequence). The CDR3 sequence is 17 residues long. Written as DNA, the CDR3 is TGTGCCAGCAGCCTCGGGACAGGATACCCTTCGAACTACGAGCAGTACTTC. This translates into CASSLGTGYPSNYEQYF.

This clonotype was found many times. V is TRBV12-3 or TRBV12-4 and J is TRBJ2-5; D is possibly TRBD1 (6 bases). V was trimmed by 6 bases and J by 5 bases, leaving 19 bases between them. The CDR3 is 15 residues long. CDR3 sequence: CASSPQGWTGETQYF. CDR3 in DNA: TGTGCCAGCAGCCCACAGGGTTGGACGGGGGAGACCCAGTACTTC.

This clonotype has a count of ten or more. The V gene is TRBV5-1, the J gene TRBJ2-7; D remains ambiguous. Germline V gene sequence: CDR1 SGHRS, CDR2 YFSETQ. Trimming shortened V by 3 bases and J by 2 bases, and 15 bases separated the two germline ends. The CDR3 is 15 amino acids. Written as DNA, the CDR3 is TGCGCCAGCAGCTCCGTCGTGGAGCGAACCTACGAGCAGTACTTC. Translation: CASSSVVERTYEQYF.

In the case of this clonotype: A read error may explain this, as a much larger clone is one base away. The gene calls are TRBV7-9 and TRBJ1-1, with D possibly matching TRBD1 (6 bases). The CDR3 spans 14 residues. The germline V gene has CDR1 SEHNR and CDR2 FQNEAQ (reference sequence). In nucleotides, the CDR3 is TGTGCCAGCAGCCCCCTCCTAGGGGACACTGCAGCTTTCTTT. It specifies CASSPLLGDTAAFF.

The CDR3, as DNA: TGTGCCAGTAGTATGAGTCTAGCGGGAGTCAACGAGCAGTACTTC. Translated, it gives CASSMSLAGVNEQYF. V is TRBV19 and J is TRBJ2-7; 10 bases map to TRBD2. J gave up 5 bases and V 3 bases, and 7 bases lay outside the gene matches. Germline loops: CDR1 LNHDA, CDR2 SQIVND (reference sequence). There are 15 residues in the CDR3.

This clonotype showed up many times. V is TRBV7-2 and J is TRBJ2-1; tentatively, D is TRBD1 (6 bases). Germline CDR1 reads SGHTA; CDR2 reads FQGNSA. This CDR3 has 14 residues. The germline V and J ends were trimmed by 3 bases and 4 bases, with 10 bases remaining between them. The CDR3 here is CASSFRTVYNEQFF. The CDR3 DNA reads as TGTGCCAGCAGCTTTAGGACAGTGTACAATGAGCAGTTCTTC.

The gene calls are TRBV13 and TRBJ1-4, with 9 bases aligning to TRBD1. This CDR3 contains 15 residues. Germline V gene sequence: CDR1 PRHDT, CDR2 FYEKMQ (reference sequence). J was trimmed by 7 bases and V by 1 base; bases with no gene match: 4. The CDR3: CASSLDRGRGEKLFF. The CDR3 DNA reads as TGTGCCAGCAGCTTAGACAGGGGGCGCGGTGAAAAACTGTTTTTT.

This clonotype was seen a few times. DNA for the CDR3: TGTGCCAGCAGCTTGACCGGGATGGAAGCTTTCTTT. This translates into CASSLTGMEAFF. This rearrangement joins TRBV5-4 to TRBJ1-1; D ambiguous. Trimming removed 1 base at V and 8 bases at J, with 9 bases between. The V gene's germline CDR1 is SGHNT and CDR2 YYREEE (reference sequence). This CDR3 comprises 12 residues.

V is TRBV6-2 or TRBV6-3 and J is TRBJ2-1, with 10 positions matching TRBD2. CDR1 is MNHEY and CDR2 is SVGEGT in the germline V gene. The ends lost 6 bases at V and 7 bases at J; junction bases unmatched: 6. The CDR3 sequence is 14 residues long. The DNA of the CDR3 is TGTGCCAGCAGCCAGGGACTAGCGCGTAATGAGCAGTTCTTC. Translating it yields CASSQGLARNEQFF.

This chain joins TRBV4-3 and TRBJ1-1; no clear D gene. The CDR3 covers 16 residues. Trimming removed 1 base from V and 1 base from J, with 13 bases in between. Germline lookup yields CDR1 LGHNA and CDR2 YSLEER. CDR3 residues: CASSQVGGGGNTEAFF. The CDR3 nucleotides are TGCGCCAGCAGCCAAGTAGGAGGCGGAGGGAACACTGAAGCTTTCTTT.

The chain recombines TRBV28 with TRBJ2-1; 8 nucleotides match TRBD2. V lost 6 bases to trimming and J lost 4 bases; unmatched junction nucleotides: 8. The CDR3 spans 15 residues. Germline CDR1 reads MDHEN; CDR2 reads SYDVKM. In DNA, the CDR3 is TGTGCCAGCAGCCCCGTACTAGCGGTTTACAATGAGCAGTTCTTC. This encodes CASSPVLAVYNEQFF.

Only a few counts were recorded for this clonotype. The J gene is TRBJ2-7, the V gene TRBV12-3 or TRBV12-4; the match to TRBD2 covers 7 bases. The junction had 9 bases not matched to a gene; V was cut back by 6 bases and J by 4 bases. The CDR3 sequence is 14 residues long. The CDR3 DNA sequence: TGTGCCAGCAGCCCCCGGGACTACCTATACGAGCAGTACTTC. This codes for CASSPRDYLYEQYF.